These T cell receptor beta chains were read from a single sample in a study of T cell repertoires in cytomegalovirus infection. Their antigen targets remain unknown. Each CDR3 protein is one row after TCRdb ran MiXCR on the reads. In the table there are 450,000 to 650,000 distinct CDR3 sequences, over 35% of which are singletons. The starting material was cultured PBMCs, obtained from culture after CMV antigen stimulation. The source of these receptors is a human donor in good health (CMV status not recorded). Some clones in this sample may be carry-over from other donors' samples. Each CDR3 is given with its conserved first and last residue. The D gene is left open where the match is weak.

D gene: .; J gene: TRBJ2-7; V gene: TRBV6-8; CDR3 protein: CANKDPLRHEQYF
D gene: .; J gene: TRBJ2-4; V gene: TRBV11-2; CDR3 protein: CASSLDVVNIQYF
D gene: .; J gene: TRBJ1-2; V gene: TRBV7-9; CDR3 protein: CASGPPPAAYGYTF
D gene: TRBD1; J gene: TRBJ2-7; V gene: TRBV7-6; CDR3 protein: CASSFWDRVNYEQYF
D gene: .; J gene: TRBJ2-5; V gene: TRBV7-2; CDR3 protein: CASSLYETQYF
D gene: TRBD1; J gene: TRBJ1-3; V gene: TRBV12-3/TRBV12-4; CDR3 protein: CASSFRPWTGGYGNTIYF
D gene: .; J gene: TRBJ2-3; V gene: TRBV19; CDR3 protein: CASSIVGRGADTQYF
D gene: .; J gene: TRBJ2-3; V gene: TRBV7-3; CDR3 protein: CASSLIYQGDTQYF
D gene: .; J gene: TRBJ2-1; V gene: TRBV6-2/TRBV6-3; CDR3 protein: CASRKLGKRNNEQFF
D gene: TRBD2; J gene: TRBJ2-1; V gene: TRBV12-3/TRBV12-4; CDR3 protein: CASRVAGGPSGEQFF
D gene: .; J gene: TRBJ2-5; V gene: TRBV6-2/TRBV6-3; CDR3 protein: CASSDSGTLQETQYF
D gene: .; J gene: TRBJ2-7; V gene: TRBV6-2/TRBV6-3; CDR3 protein: CASSYSRGVYSYEQYF
D gene: TRBD1; J gene: TRBJ1-1; V gene: TRBV5-1; CDR3 protein: CASSPGQDYTEAFF
D gene: .; J gene: TRBJ1-5; V gene: TRBV7-2; CDR3 protein: CASSLEGVNNQPQHF
D gene: .; J gene: TRBJ2-3; V gene: TRBV7-8; CDR3 protein: CASSLGPISADTQYF
D gene: .; J gene: TRBJ1-2; V gene: TRBV6-2/TRBV6-3; CDR3 protein: CASRGTNHGYTF
D gene: .; J gene: TRBJ2-5; V gene: TRBV12-3/TRBV12-4; CDR3 protein: CASRCDPEETQYF
D gene: TRBD2; J gene: TRBJ2-1; V gene: TRBV5-5; CDR3 protein: CASSLAGGILGEQFF
D gene: TRBD1; J gene: TRBJ2-7; V gene: TRBV6-5; CDR3 protein: CASSWDRGWEQYF
D gene: .; J gene: TRBJ2-1; V gene: TRBV28; CDR3 protein: CGPPGPDLFYNEQFF
D gene: .; J gene: TRBJ2-7; V gene: TRBV6-2/TRBV6-3; CDR3 protein: CASSYSVEQYF
D gene: TRBD1; J gene: TRBJ2-5; V gene: TRBV6-8; CDR3 protein: CASRSLGTGRGETQYF
D gene: .; J gene: TRBJ1-5; V gene: TRBV28; CDR3 protein: CASRQLRTNQPQHF
D gene: TRBD1; J gene: TRBJ1-2; V gene: TRBV7-9; CDR3 protein: CASSLAQGAVYGYTF
D gene: .; J gene: TRBJ2-1; V gene: TRBV7-8; CDR3 protein: CASSYLSGAAYNEQFF
D gene: .; J gene: TRBJ2-5; V gene: TRBV7-8; CDR3 protein: CASSRWPLLPLETQYF